The T cell receptor (beta chain) described here comes from a study of CD8 T cells in ankylosing spondylitis. Overall study results and limits: The clones that were linked to disease were reported to be significantly enriched in matched synovial fluid samples from ankylosing spondylitis patients. Several highly homologous variants formed a TCR beta motif that appeared characteristic of ankylosing spondylitis blood.

TCRdb re-derived calls from the 5' RACE reads in MiXCR, one entry per CDR3 protein. The sample comprises 300,000 to 400,000 distinct CDR3 sequences, 20% to 25% of which are singletons, and less than 20% rests with the top ten. The CDR3 runs to 13 residues. Trimming took 7 bases from V and 4 from J, leaving 13 bases between them. This clonotype has at least ten counts. Its antigen is unknown. This clonotype was obtained from a male donor with ankylosing spondylitis. The sequenced sample was blood, either unsorted or a sorted T cell fraction (not recorded which). V and J are TRBV12-3 or TRBV12-4 and TRBJ2-5, with a tentative D call TRBD2 (6 bases). The CDR3 bases are TGTGCCAGCACCTTTTTGGGGGGAGAGACCCAGTACTTC. It codes for CASTFLGGETQYF.